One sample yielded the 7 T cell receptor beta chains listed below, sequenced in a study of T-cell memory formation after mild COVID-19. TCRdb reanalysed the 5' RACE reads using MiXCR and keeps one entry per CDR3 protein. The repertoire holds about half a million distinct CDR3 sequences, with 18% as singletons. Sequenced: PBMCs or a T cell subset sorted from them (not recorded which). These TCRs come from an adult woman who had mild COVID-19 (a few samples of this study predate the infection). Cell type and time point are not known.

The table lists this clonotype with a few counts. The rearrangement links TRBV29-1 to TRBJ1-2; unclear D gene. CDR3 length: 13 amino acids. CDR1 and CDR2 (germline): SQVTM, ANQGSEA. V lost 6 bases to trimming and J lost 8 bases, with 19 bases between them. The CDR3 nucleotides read TGCAGCGTGGGAGGGCCACCCAGGAGCGGCTACACCTTC. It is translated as CSVGGPPRSGYTF.

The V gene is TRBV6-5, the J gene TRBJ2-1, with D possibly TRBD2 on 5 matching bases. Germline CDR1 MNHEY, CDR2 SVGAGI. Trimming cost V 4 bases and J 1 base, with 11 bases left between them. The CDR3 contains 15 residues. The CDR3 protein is CASSWARVSYNEQFF. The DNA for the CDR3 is TGTGCCAGCAGTTGGGCGCGGGTTTCCTACAATGAGCAGTTCTTC.

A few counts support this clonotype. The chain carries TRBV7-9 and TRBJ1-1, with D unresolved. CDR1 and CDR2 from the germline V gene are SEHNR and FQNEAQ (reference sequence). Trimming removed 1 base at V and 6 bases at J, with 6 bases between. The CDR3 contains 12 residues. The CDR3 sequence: CASSLGESEAFF. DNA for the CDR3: TGTGCCAGCAGCTTAGGGGAATCTGAAGCTTTCTTT.

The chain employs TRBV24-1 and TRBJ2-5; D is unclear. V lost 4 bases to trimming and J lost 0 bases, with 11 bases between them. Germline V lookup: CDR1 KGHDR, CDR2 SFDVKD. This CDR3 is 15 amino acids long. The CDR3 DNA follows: TGTGCCACCAGTGACCCCACAGAGTACCAAGAGACCCAGTACTTC. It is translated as CATSDPTEYQETQYF.

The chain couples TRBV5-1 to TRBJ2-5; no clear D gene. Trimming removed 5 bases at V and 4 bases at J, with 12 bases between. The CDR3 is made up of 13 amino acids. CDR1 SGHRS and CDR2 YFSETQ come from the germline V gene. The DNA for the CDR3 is TGCGCCAGCAGGGGCACATTCGGAGAGACCCAGTACTTC. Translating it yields CASRGTFGETQYF.

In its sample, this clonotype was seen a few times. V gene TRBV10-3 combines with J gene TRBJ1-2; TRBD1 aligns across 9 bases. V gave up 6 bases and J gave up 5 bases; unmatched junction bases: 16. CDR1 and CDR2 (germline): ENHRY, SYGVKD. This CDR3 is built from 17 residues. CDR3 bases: TGTGCCATCAGCCCGGGACAGGGATCTCTGACTTCATATGGCTACACCTTC. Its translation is CAISPGQGSLTSYGYTF.

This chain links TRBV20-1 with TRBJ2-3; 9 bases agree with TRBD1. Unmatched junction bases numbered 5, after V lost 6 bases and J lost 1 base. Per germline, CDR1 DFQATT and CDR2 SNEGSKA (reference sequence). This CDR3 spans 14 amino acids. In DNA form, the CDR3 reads TGCAGTGCGAAACAGGGGGCCGGCACAGATACGCAGTATTTT. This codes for CSAKQGAGTDTQYF.